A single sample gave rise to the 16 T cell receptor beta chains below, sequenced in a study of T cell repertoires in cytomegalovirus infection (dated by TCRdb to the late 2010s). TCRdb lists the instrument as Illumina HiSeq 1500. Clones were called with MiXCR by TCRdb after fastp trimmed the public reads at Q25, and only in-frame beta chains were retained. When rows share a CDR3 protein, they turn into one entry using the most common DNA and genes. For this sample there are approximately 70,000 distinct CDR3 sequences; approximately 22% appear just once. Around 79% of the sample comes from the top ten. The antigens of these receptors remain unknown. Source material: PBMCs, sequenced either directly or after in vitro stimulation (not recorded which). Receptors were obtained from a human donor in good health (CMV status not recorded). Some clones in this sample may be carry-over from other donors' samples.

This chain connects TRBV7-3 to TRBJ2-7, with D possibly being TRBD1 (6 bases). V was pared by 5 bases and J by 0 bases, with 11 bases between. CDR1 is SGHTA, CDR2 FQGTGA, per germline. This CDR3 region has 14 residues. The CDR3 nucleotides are TGTGCCAGCAGCCCCGGGACACACTCCTACGAGCAGTACGTC. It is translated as CASSPGTHSYEQYV.

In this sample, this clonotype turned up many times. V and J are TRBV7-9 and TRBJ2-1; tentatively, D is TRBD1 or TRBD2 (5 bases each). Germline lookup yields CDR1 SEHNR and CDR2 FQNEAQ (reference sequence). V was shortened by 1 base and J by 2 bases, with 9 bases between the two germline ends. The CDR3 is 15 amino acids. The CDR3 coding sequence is TGTGCCAGCAGCTTAGGCCCGGGGCCCTACAATGAGCAGTTCTTC. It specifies CASSLGPGPYNEQFF.

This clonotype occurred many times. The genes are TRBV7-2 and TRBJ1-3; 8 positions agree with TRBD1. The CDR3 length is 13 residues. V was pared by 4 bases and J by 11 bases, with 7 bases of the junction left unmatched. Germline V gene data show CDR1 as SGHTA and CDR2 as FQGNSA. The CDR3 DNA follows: TGTGCCAGCAGCTCTCAGGGGGCTTCCTCCATATATTTT. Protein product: CASSSQGASSIYF.

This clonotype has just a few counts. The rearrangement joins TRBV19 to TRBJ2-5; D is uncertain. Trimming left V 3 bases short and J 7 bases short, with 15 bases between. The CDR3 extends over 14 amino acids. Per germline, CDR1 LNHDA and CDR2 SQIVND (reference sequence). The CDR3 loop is CASSISENDGTQYF. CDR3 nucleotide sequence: TGTGCCAGTAGTATCTCCGAGAATGACGGGACCCAGTACTTC.

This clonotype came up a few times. The CDR3 bases are TGTGCCAGCCGCCAGCGGGACAATGAGCAGTTCTTC. Protein sequence: CASRQRDNEQFF. The chain links TRBV12-3 or TRBV12-4 to TRBJ2-1, with D perhaps matching TRBD2 (6 bases). The CDR3 length is 12 residues. V lost 8 bases, J lost 5 bases, and 10 bases lay in between.

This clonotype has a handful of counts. The CDR3 nucleotides are TGTGCCAGCAGCTTAGCAGGTTACCAGACAACTAATGAAAAACTGTTTTTT. Protein sequence: CASSLAGYQTTNEKLFF. The rearrangement links TRBV7-6 to TRBJ1-4; D is uncertain. Trimming stripped 0 bases from V and 0 bases from J, with 11 bases between. The CDR3 length is 17 residues. Per the germline V gene, CDR1 is SGHVS and CDR2 is FNYEAQ.

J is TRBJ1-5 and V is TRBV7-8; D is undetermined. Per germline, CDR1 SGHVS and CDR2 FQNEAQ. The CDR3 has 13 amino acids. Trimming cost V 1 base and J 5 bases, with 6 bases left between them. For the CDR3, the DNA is TGTGCCAGCAGCTTAGGGTACGATCAGCCCCAGCATTTT. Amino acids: CASSLGYDQPQHF.

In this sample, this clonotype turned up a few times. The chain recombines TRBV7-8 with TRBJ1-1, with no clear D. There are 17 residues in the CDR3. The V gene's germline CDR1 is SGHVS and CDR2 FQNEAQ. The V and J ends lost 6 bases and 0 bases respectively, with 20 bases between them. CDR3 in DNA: TGTGCCAGCAGGAGAGTAGGGAGCTCACGGATGAACACTGAAGCTTTCTTT. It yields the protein CASRRVGSSRMNTEAFF. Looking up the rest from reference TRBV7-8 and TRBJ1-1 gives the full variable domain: GAGVSQSPRYKVAKRGQDVALRCDPISGHVSLFWYQQALGQGPEFLTYFQNEAQLDKSGLPSDRFFAERPEGSVSTLKIQRTQQEDSAVYLCASRRVGSSRMNTEAFFGQGTRLTVV.

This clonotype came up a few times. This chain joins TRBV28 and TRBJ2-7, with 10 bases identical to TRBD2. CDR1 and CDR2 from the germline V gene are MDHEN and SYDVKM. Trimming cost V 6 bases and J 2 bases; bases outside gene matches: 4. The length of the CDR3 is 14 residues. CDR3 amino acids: CASRLAGVPYEQYF. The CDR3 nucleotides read TGTGCCAGCAGGCTAGCGGGAGTGCCCTACGAGCAGTACTTC.

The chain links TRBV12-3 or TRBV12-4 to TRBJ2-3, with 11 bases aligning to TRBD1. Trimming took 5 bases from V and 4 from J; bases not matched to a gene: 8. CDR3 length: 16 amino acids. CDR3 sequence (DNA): TGTGCCAGCAGTACACCATCGGGACAGGGGGCAGATACGCAGTATTTT. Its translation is CASSTPSGQGADTQYF.

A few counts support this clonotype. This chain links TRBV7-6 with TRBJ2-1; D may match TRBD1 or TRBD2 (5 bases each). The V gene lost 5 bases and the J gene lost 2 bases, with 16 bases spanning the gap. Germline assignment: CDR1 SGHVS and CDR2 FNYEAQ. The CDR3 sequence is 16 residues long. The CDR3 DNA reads TGTGCCAGCAGCCCAGCCGGGGCCCGACCCTACAATGAGCAGTTCTTC. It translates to CASSPAGARPYNEQFF.

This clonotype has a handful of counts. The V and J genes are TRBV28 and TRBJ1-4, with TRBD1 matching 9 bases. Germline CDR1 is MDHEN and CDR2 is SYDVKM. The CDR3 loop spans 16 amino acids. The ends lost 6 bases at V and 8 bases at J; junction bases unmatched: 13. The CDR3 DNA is TGTGCCAGCAGCTCGGGACAGGGAGGTCGGTACGAAAAACTGTTTTTT. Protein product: CASSSGQGGRYEKLFF.

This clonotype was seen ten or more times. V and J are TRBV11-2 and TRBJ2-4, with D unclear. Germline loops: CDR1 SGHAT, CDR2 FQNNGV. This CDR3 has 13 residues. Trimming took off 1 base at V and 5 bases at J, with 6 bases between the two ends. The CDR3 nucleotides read TGTGCCAGCAGCTTAGGGAGCGAAAACATTCAGTACTTC. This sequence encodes CASSLGSENIQYF.

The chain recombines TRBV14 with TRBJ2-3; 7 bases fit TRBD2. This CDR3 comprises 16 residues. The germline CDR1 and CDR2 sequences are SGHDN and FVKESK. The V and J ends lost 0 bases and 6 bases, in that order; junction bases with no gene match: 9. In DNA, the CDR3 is TGTGCCAGCAGCCAAGATGCGGGAGAAGCTTCGGATACGCAGTATTTT. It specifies CASSQDAGEASDTQYF.

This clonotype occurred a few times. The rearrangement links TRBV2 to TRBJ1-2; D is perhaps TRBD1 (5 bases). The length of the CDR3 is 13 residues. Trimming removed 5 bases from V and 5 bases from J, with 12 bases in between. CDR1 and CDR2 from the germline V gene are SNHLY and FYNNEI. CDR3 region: CASSMDTLYGYTF. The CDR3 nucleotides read TGTGCCAGCAGTATGGACACCTTGTATGGCTACACCTTC.

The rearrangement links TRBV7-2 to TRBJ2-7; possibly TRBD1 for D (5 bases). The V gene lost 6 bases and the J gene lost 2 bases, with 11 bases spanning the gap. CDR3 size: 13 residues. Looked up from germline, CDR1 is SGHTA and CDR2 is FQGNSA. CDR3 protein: CASSPPGTYEQYF. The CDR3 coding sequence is TGTGCCAGCAGTCCTCCAGGGACCTACGAGCAGTACTTC.